The 32 T cell receptor beta chains in this list originate from one sample, sequenced in a study of tumor-infiltrating lymphocytes in primary liver carcinoma. RNA and DNA were co-extracted from about 19-30 mg of unsorted bulk tissue. With a constant-region primer, TCR beta cDNA was made from approximately 520 ng of total RNA. ARM-PCR, slightly modified, supplied the TCR beta libraries through three nested multiplex PCR rounds. For approximately 9 cycles apiece, the opening two PCR rounds ran with TRBV1-TRBV30 forward primers and a C-beta reverse primer. MiXCR was run by TCRdb on the multiplex PCR reads, yielding one entry per CDR3 protein. The table lists 90,000 to 150,000 distinct CDR3 sequences, 65% of them singletons. The sequenced sample consisted of liver tumor tissue from sampling region 1. Subset of the sample: tumor region T1, superior pole. The receptor source for this set is a woman aged 55-70 years with primary liver carcinoma and hepatitis B virus infection.

A note on this clonotype: One junction end does not reproduce the germline sequence, and a read error may be involved. V and J are TRBV6-5 and TRBJ2-1; TRBD2 is a possible D gene (7 bases). Germline V lookup: CDR1 MNHEY, CDR2 SVGAGI. The CDR3 consists of 17 residues. The CDR3 coding sequence is TGTGCCAGCAGTTACAAGGGGGGTGGGCGGGAGACGAATGAGCGGTTCTTC. Translating it yields CASSYKGGGRETNERFF.

Comments on this clonotype: In this CDR3 the conserved last residue, phenylalanine or tryptophan, is missing, so a read error is likely. No DNA is shown, since the ends of the CDR3 on it are uncertain; the CDR3 is the one TCRdb lists. The V call is TRBV11-2, the J call TRBJ2-1; the D segment call TRBD2 is taken from the table without a DNA check. CDR1 and CDR2 (germline): SGHAT, FQNNGV. A total of 16 residues make up the CDR3, ends included. The CDR3 spells CAGSYGTSGGYNEQSS.

Of note for this clonotype: One end of the junction is discordant with germline, which a read error may explain. The rearrangement uses TRBV11-3 and TRBJ2-3; 8 bases are a match to TRBD2. CDR1 SGHNT and CDR2 YENEEA come from the germline V gene. The CDR3 is made up of 14 amino acids. The CDR3 DNA reads as TGTGCCGGCAGCTTTCGGACTAGCACAGATAAGCATTATTTT. Translated, it gives CAGSFRTSTDKHYF.

A remark on this clonotype: At one end the junction does not follow the germline gene, possibly because of a read error. This chain uses TRBV28 with TRBJ2-3; D remains ambiguous. Looked up from germline, CDR1 is MDHEN and CDR2 is SYDVKM. This CDR3 is 13 amino acids long. In DNA form, the CDR3 reads TGTGCCAGCAGTTTCCCAGGCACAAATACGCAGTATTTT. It translates to CASSFPGTNTQYF.

The CDR3 protein is CASSQGLELRGSYNEQFF. The CDR3 DNA sequence: TGTGCCAGCAGCCAAGGATTGGAACTCAGGGGCTCCTACAATGAGCAGTTCTTC. The gene calls are TRBV4-2 and TRBJ2-1; perhaps TRBD1 as D (6 bases). The V end was cut by 1 base, the J end by 0 bases, with 16 bases between. This CDR3 comprises 18 residues. Germline values: CDR1 LGHNA, CDR2 YNFKEQ.

This rearrangement joins TRBV30 to TRBJ1-2; possible D gene TRBD1, 6 bases. The germline CDR1 and CDR2 sequences are GTSNPN and SVGIG (reference sequence). The CDR3 runs to 15 residues. V was clipped by 4 bases and J by 7 bases, with 22 bases between them. This CDR3 is CAWKPGQHMGGGYTF. CDR3 sequence (DNA): TGTGCCTGGAAACCCGGACAGCACATGGGCGGTGGCTACACCTTC. Filled out from reference TRBV30 and TRBJ1-2, the complete variable domain reads SQTIHQWPATLVQPVGSPLSLECTVEGTSNPNLYWYRQAAGRGLQLLFYSVGIGQISSEVPQNLSASRPQDRQFILSSKKLLLSDSGFYLCAWKPGQHMGGGYTFGSGTRLTVV.

A word on this clonotype: Being one base from a much bigger clone, this may be a read error. The chain combines TRBV12-3 or TRBV12-4 with TRBJ2-3, with 7 bases lining up with TRBD2. This CDR3 contains 15 residues. V lost 5 bases to trimming and J lost 0 bases; unmatched junction nucleotides: 5. Written as DNA, the CDR3 is TGTGCCAGCAGTCCCGGGACTATCAGCACAGATACGCAGTATTTT. Translation gives CASSPGTISTDTQYF.

As regards this clonotype: The germline gene is not matched at one end of the junction; a read error may be the cause. V usage is TRBV11-2 and J usage is TRBJ1-1; TRBD1 matches at 11 bases. CDR1 and CDR2 from the germline V gene are SGHAT and FQNNGV. This CDR3 has 19 amino acids. The CDR3 reads CGSSFTRVKDRGRPGEAFF. The CDR3 DNA follows: TGTGGCAGCAGCTTTACCCGCGTGAAGGACAGGGGGCGTCCGGGTGAAGCTTTCTTT. The variable domain in full, completed from reference TRBV11-2 and TRBJ1-1, reads EAGVAQSPRYKIIEKRQSVAFWCNPISGHATLYWYQQILGQGPKLLIQFQNNGVVDDSQLPKDRFSAERLKGVDSTLKIQPAKLEDSAVYLCGSSFTRVKDRGRPGEAFFGQGTRLTVV.

The CDR3 loop reads CATSGLVGVRNEQFF. The CDR3, as DNA: TGTGCCACCTCGGGACTAGTGGGAGTCCGTAATGAGCAGTTCTTC. The genes are TRBV2 and TRBJ2-1, with 8 nucleotides matching TRBD2. This CDR3 is built from 15 residues. The J segment lost 7 bases and the V segment lost 10 bases, leaving 15 bases of the junction unmatched. Germline V gives CDR1 SNHLY, CDR2 FYNNEI.

Comments on this clonotype: Since the CDR3 does not end with the conserved phenylalanine or tryptophan, this likely comes from a read error. The CDR3 here is CASSGLAGYNEQFI. Written as DNA, the CDR3 is TGTGCCAGCAGCGGACTAGCGGGTTACAATGAGCAGTTCATC. The chain recombines TRBV28 with TRBJ2-1, with 11 bases matching TRBD2. CDR3 length equals 14 residues. V shed 6 bases, J shed 4 bases, and the junction held 2 bases outside the gene matches. CDR1 MDHEN and CDR2 SYDVKM come from the germline V gene.

About this clonotype itself: A read error is possible here, since a much larger clone lies one base away. This sequence joins TRBV28 and TRBJ2-2; a weak D match, TRBD1 (5 bases). V lost 3 bases, J lost 5 bases, and 13 bases lay in between. Germline V lookup: CDR1 MDHEN, CDR2 SYDVKM. The CDR3 runs to 15 residues. CDR3: CASSLQGHGTGELFF. CDR3 nucleotides: TGTGCCAGCAGTTTGCAAGGACATGGGACCGGGGAGCTGTTTTTT. The full variable domain, completed using reference TRBV28 and TRBJ2-2, is DVKVTQSSRYLVKRTGEKVFLECVQDMDHENMFWYRQDPGLGLRLIYFSYDVKMKEKGDIPEGYSVSREKKERFSLILESASTNQTSMYLCASSLQGHGTGELFFGEGSRLTVL.

The chain recombines TRBV11-1 with TRBJ2-7, with D maybe TRBD1 (6 bases). The CDR3 has 15 amino acids. Germline loops: CDR1 SGHAT, CDR2 FQDESV (reference sequence). In DNA form, the CDR3 reads TGTGTCGGCAGCCCTCGGACAGCACGACTACGCGAGCAGTACTTC. It yields the protein CVGSPRTARLREQYF.

Points on this clonotype: A read error may explain this, as a much larger clone is one base away. V is TRBV6-5 and J is TRBJ1-1, with 11 bases fitting TRBD1. Germline CDR1 reads MNHEY; CDR2 reads SVGAGI. This CDR3 spans 20 amino acids. DNA of the CDR3: TGTGCCAGCGTAGCAGTTACTCACCGGACAGGGGGCGCTTGGGTCACTGAAGTTTTCTTT. Residues: CASVAVTHRTGGAWVTEVFF.

The chain has TRBV11-3 and TRBJ2-3; possibly TRBD2 for D (6 bases). The CDR3 covers 15 residues. Germline-derived CDR1 and CDR2 are SGHNT and YENEEA. Trimming cost V 7 bases and J 5 bases, with 19 bases left between them. The CDR3 sequence: CASILTGGPGDTQYF. The CDR3 bases are TGTGCCAGCATCCTCACCGGAGGGCCCGGAGATACGCAGTATTTT.

This clonotype was counted between two and nine times. V and J are TRBV7-9 and TRBJ2-1; D possibly uses TRBD1 or TRBD2 (5 bases each). CDR1 and CDR2 from the germline V gene are SEHNR and FQNEAQ (reference sequence). This CDR3 spans 17 amino acids. V lost 1 base and J lost 2, with 15 bases in between. CDR3 sequence (DNA): TGTGCCAGCAGCTTAGTTACCGGGACCCGCACCTACAATGAGCAGTTCTTC. Protein product: CASSLVTGTRTYNEQFF.

This rearrangement joins TRBV11-2 to TRBJ2-1; TRBD1 or TRBD2 may be the D gene (5 bases each). This CDR3 is built from 15 residues. Trimming took 9 bases from V and 8 from J, leaving 23 bases between them. CDR1 and CDR2 from the germline V gene are SGHAT and FQNNGV. The CDR3 loop is CASGSPGASLDEQFF. The CDR3, as DNA: TGTGCCAGTGGCTCCCCCGGGGCTAGCCTGGATGAGCAGTTCTTC.

Concerning this clonotype itself: Being one base from a much bigger clone, this may be a read error. V and J are TRBV4-1 and TRBJ2-5; D not resolved. Germline assignment: CDR1 MGHRA and CDR2 YSYEKL. Trimming shortened V by 1 base and J by 7 bases, and 10 bases separated the two germline ends. CDR3 length: 13 amino acids. The CDR3 DNA follows: TGCGCCAGCAGCCAAGTGTCTTCGGGGACCCAGTACTTC. Protein: CASSQVSSGTQYF.

Notes on this clonotype: Relative to the germline gene, one junction end is altered; a read error may explain this. The chain uses TRBV11-2 and TRBJ2-2, with D perhaps matching TRBD2 (5 bases). Germline V gives CDR1 SGHAT, CDR2 FQNNGV. CDR3 size: 15 residues. This chain's CDR3 is CASSRGRESTGKLFF. The CDR3 bases are TGTGCCAGCAGCCGCGGGCGTGAGTCCACCGGGAAGCTGTTTTTT.

This clonotype was observed many times. CDR3 sequence reads: CASSLSGRGGTDTQYF. The CDR3 nucleotides read TGTGCCAGCAGCCTGAGCGGGAGGGGTGGGACAGATACGCAGTATTTT. V and J are TRBV5-4 and TRBJ2-3; 10 positions match TRBD2. Per the germline V gene, CDR1 is SGHNT and CDR2 is YYREEE (reference sequence). V lost 4 bases, J lost 3 bases, and 8 bases stayed unmatched. The length of the CDR3 is 16 residues.

For this clonotype: Being one base from a much bigger clone, this may be a read error. The V gene is TRBV10-1, the J gene TRBJ2-2, with D perhaps matching TRBD1 or TRBD2 (5 bases each). The CDR3 is 14 residues long. V was clipped by 8 bases and J by 0 bases, with 10 bases between them. From germline, CDR1 is WNHNN and CDR2 SYGVQD (reference sequence). CDR3 sequence (DNA): TGCGCCAGCGGGCCGGGACCGAACACCGGGGAGCTGTTTTTT. Amino acid sequence: CASGPGPNTGELFF.

This clonotype was seen repeatedly, ten times or more. The V and J genes are TRBV10-3 and TRBJ1-2; TRBD1 agrees at 9 bases. V lost 6 bases, J lost 7 bases, and 6 bases stayed unmatched. Germline assignment: CDR1 ENHRY and CDR2 SYGVKD. The CDR3 is made up of 13 amino acids. The CDR3 nucleotides are TGTGCCATCAGGACAGGGGGAACGGGTGGCTACACCTTC. Amino acids: CAIRTGGTGGYTF.

The chain combines TRBV20-1 with TRBJ2-1; 8 bases line up with TRBD2. Per germline, CDR1 DFQATT and CDR2 SNEGSKA (reference sequence). This CDR3 region has 17 residues. V lost 1 base to trimming and J lost 7 bases; unmatched junction nucleotides: 15. CDR3 DNA sequence: TGCAGTGCTAGAGTGATTGTTGGAAGCGGGAGTATTAATGAGCAGTTCTTC. Amino acid sequence: CSARVIVGSGSINEQFF.

The chain joins TRBV13 to TRBJ1-1; 8 nucleotides align to TRBD1. The V segment lost 4 bases and the J segment 3 bases; nucleotides outside the gene matches: 7. Germline V gene lookup returns CDR1 PRHDT and CDR2 FYEKMQ (reference sequence). The CDR3 is 15 amino acids. CDR3 sequence reads: CASSYRTGRDTEAFF. In nucleotides, the CDR3 is TGTGCCAGCAGCTACCGGACAGGGAGGGACACTGAAGCTTTCTTT.

This clonotype was detected ten times or more. The rearrangement links TRBV11-3 to TRBJ1-4, with D maybe TRBD1 (5 bases). The CDR3 spans 14 residues. Trimming stripped 5 bases from V and 4 bases from J, with 11 bases between. CDR1 is SGHNT, CDR2 YENEEA, per germline. The CDR3 DNA follows: TGTGCCAGCAGCAAGGGACGGTTTAATGAAAAACTGTTTTTT. This encodes CASSKGRFNEKLFF.

With regard to this clonotype: A read error is possible here, since a much larger clone lies one base away. This sequence joins TRBV10-2 and TRBJ2-3; D gene ambiguous. The CDR3 is made up of 14 amino acids. The germline V gene encodes CDR1 WSHSY and CDR2 SAAADI. The CDR3 sequence is CVSSVGSRTDTQYF. DNA of the CDR3: TGCGTCAGCAGTGTTGGCAGTCGCACAGATACGCAGTATTTT.

This clonotype has ten or more counts. The chain recombines TRBV4-1 with TRBJ2-5; 9 bases line up with TRBD1. Losses at the gene ends were 8 bases for V and 2 bases for J; bases not matched to a gene: 18. The germline V gene encodes CDR1 MGHRA and CDR2 YSYEKL. This CDR3 comprises 18 residues. The DNA of the CDR3 is TGCGCCAGCGCTCCCGCGGGCCGTAACAGGGGGCCTCAAGAGACCCAGTACTTC. Translating it yields CASAPAGRNRGPQETQYF.

Comment on this clonotype: A much larger clonotype is one base distant, so this may be a read error. This chain uses TRBV29-1 with TRBJ2-1; D might be TRBD2 (6 bases). V lost 8 bases and J lost 4, with 15 bases in between. Germline V CDR1 and CDR2: SQVTM, ANQGSEA. This CDR3 has 13 amino acids. The CDR3 region is CSLVGRGYNEQFF. The CDR3 nucleotides read TGCAGCCTTGTCGGGAGAGGGTACAATGAGCAGTTCTTC.

In the case of this clonotype: The junction departs from germline at one end; a sequencing error may be responsible. The V gene is TRBV4-1, the J gene TRBJ2-7, with D uncertain. Germline loops: CDR1 MGHRA, CDR2 YSYEKL. The CDR3 is 15 amino acids. The CDR3 bases are TGTGCCAGCATCAAGGGAACAGAGGCCACCCTATGGCAGTACTTC. Its translation is CASIKGTEATLWQYF.

As to this clonotype: At one of its ends the junction is not consistent with the germline gene, which may arise from a read error. The chain carries TRBV11-2 and TRBJ1-6; 7 nucleotides align to TRBD1. Per the germline V gene, CDR1 is SGHAT and CDR2 is FQNNGV. This CDR3 comprises 15 residues. The chain's CDR3 is CASNMGQHYYSPLHF. CDR3 DNA: TGTGCCAGCAACATGGGACAGCACTATTATTCACCCCTCCACTTT. The full variable domain, with the rest looked up from reference TRBV11-2 and TRBJ1-6, is EAGVAQSPRYKIIEKRQSVAFWCNPISGHATLYWYQQILGQGPKLLIQFQNNGVVDDSQLPKDRFSAERLKGVDSTLKIQPAKLEDSAVYLCASNMGQHYYSPLHFGNGTRLTVT.

This clonotype was counted many times. The chain carries TRBV6-1 and TRBJ2-4; maybe TRBD2 (6 bases). The CDR3 runs 14 residues. The germline V gene encodes CDR1 MNHNS and CDR2 SASEGT. V lost 6 bases and J 5 bases, leaving 14 bases between the germline ends. The CDR3 region is CASRNKGLQNIQYF. CDR3 DNA: TGTGCCAGCAGAAACAAGGGACTTCAAAACATTCAGTACTTC.

This clonotype was recorded only once. This chain joins TRBV10-3 and TRBJ1-3, with no clear D. V lost 6 bases and J 11 bases, leaving 17 bases between the germline ends. Per germline, CDR1 ENHRY and CDR2 SYGVKD. This CDR3 region has 13 residues. The CDR3 region is CAIRGPVPDSIYF. CDR3 in DNA: TGTGCCATCAGGGGCCCCGTTCCCGACTCCATATATTTT.

In regard to this clonotype: Mismatch with germline at one junction end may stem from a read error. V usage is TRBV11-2 and J usage is TRBJ2-1; a possible D gene is TRBD2 (6 bases). There are 15 residues in the CDR3. The germline gives CDR1 SGHAT, CDR2 FQNNGV. CDR3 loop: CASSLEAGYYNEQFF. The CDR3 region has the DNA TGTGCCAGCAGCTTAGAGGCGGGATACTACAATGAGCAATTCTTC.